This T cell receptor beta chain stems from a study of T cell responses to AZD1222 COVID-19 vaccine. Study outcomes and limitations: Nearly half of the spike-specific TCRs reportedly recognize variant regions that carry no mutations. Repertoires were collected only later (after the peak T cell response had occurred). White British ancestry dominated among donors, who included more females, and clonal diversity was possibly underestimated. Seropositive status at baseline applied to only 6 or 7 AZD1222 recipients.

Clones were sequenced by immunoSEQ multiplex PCR, and TCRdb holds only the in-frame ones, with some missing. The top ten hold about 3% of the sample, which has about 110,000 clones, about 92% seen once. As regards this clone: Antigen: not known.

This clonotype was sampled from an adult in good health. The source material was peripheral blood, sampled on day 0 of MenACWY control vaccination.

The CDR3, as DNA: TGTGCCAGCAGCCAAGCGGAGCGAGGGGAGTTCTTC. Translating gives CASSQAERGEFF. J is TRBJ2-1 and V is TRBV3-1 (or the pseudogene TRBV3-2), with D tentatively TRBD1 or TRBD2 (5 bases each). The V gene's germline CDR1 is LGHDT and CDR2 YNNKEL (reference sequence). Trimming removed 1 base from V and 14 bases from J, with 12 bases in between. This CDR3 is built from 12 residues.